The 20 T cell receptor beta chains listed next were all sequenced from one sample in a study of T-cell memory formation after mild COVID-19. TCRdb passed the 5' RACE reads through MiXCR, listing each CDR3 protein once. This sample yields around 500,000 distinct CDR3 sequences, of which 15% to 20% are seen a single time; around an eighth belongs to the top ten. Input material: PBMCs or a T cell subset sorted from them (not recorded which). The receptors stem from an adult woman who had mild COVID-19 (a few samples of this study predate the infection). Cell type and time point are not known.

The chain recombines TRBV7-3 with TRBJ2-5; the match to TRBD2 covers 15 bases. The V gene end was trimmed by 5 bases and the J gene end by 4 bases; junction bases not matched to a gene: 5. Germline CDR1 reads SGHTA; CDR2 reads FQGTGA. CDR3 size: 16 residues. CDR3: CASSKGLAGGGETQYF. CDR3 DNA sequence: TGTGCCAGCAGCAAGGGACTAGCGGGGGGCGGAGAGACCCAGTACTTC.

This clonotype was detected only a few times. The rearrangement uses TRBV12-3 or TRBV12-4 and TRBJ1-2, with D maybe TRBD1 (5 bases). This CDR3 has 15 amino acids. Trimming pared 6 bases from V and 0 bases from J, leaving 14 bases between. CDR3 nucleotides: TGTGCCAGCAGCTATTCGACAGCAGCTAACTATGGCTACACCTTC. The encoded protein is CASSYSTAANYGYTF.

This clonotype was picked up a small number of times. CDR3 in DNA: TGTGCCATCAGCGAGGGGACAGGGGGCTACGAGCAGTACTTC. Encoded protein: CAISEGTGGYEQYF. The rearrangement uses TRBV10-3 and TRBJ2-7, with 11 nucleotides matching TRBD1. The CDR3 consists of 14 residues. Looked up from germline, CDR1 is ENHRY and CDR2 is SYGVKD. The junction had 4 bases not matched to a gene; V was cut back by 6 bases and J by 3 bases.

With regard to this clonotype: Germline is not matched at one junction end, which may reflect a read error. The CDR3 sequence: CASSGRAGEKLIF. In DNA form, the CDR3 reads TGTGCCAGCAGCGGCAGGGCCGGAGAAAAACTGATTTTT. The chain links TRBV7-8 to TRBJ1-4; TRBD1 is a possible D gene (5 bases). This CDR3 is 13 amino acids long. Germline CDR1 is SGHVS and CDR2 is FQNEAQ.

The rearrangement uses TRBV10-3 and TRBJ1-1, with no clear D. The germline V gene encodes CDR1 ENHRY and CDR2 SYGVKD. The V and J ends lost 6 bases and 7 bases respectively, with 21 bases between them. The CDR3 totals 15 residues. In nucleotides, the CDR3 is TGTGCCATCAGAACACCCCGAGGGTCGGAGGGTGAAGCTTTCTTT. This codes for CAIRTPRGSEGEAFF.

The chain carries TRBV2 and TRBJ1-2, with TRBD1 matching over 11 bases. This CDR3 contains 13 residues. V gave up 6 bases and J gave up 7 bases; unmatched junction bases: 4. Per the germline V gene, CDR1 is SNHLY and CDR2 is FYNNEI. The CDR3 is CASRWTGGFGYTF. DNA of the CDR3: TGTGCCAGCAGGTGGACAGGGGGCTTTGGCTACACCTTC.

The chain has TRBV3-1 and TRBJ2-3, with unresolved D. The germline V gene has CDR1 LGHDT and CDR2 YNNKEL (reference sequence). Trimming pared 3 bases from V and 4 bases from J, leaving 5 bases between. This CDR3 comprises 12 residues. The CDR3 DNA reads TGTGCCAGCAGCCATCAGGCAGATACGCAGTATTTT. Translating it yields CASSHQADTQYF.

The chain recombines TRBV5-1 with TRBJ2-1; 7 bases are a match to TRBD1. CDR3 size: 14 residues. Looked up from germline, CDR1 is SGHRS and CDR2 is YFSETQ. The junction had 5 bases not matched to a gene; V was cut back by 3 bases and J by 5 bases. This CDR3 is CASSSYRGHNEQFF. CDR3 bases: TGCGCCAGCAGCTCCTACAGGGGCCACAATGAGCAGTTCTTC.

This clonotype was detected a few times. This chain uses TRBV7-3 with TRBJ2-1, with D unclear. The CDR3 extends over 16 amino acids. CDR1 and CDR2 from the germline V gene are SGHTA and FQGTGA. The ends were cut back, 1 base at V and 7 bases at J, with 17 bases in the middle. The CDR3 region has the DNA TGTGCCAGCAGCTTAAGCCCTCGGCTCGGAGCTAATGAGCAGTTCTTC. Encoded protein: CASSLSPRLGANEQFF. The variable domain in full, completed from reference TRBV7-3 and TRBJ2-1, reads GAGVSQTPSNKVTEKGKYVELRCDPISGHTALYWYRQSLGQGPEFLIYFQGTGAADDSGLPNDRFFAVRPEGSVSTLKIQRTERGDSAVYLCASSLSPRLGANEQFFGPGTRLTVL.

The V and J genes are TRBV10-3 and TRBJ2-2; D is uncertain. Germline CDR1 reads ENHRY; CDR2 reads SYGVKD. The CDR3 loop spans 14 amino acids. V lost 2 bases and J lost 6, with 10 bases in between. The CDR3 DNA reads TGTGCCATCAGTGAGACGGGTCTTCCCGGGGAGCTGTTTTTT. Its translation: CAISETGLPGELFF.

In DNA, the CDR3 is TGCGCCAGCAGCCAAGTAAGCCGGACTAGCGGGAGCACAGATACGCAGTATTTT. It encodes CASSQVSRTSGSTDTQYF. The chain has TRBV4-1 and TRBJ2-3; 11 bases align to TRBD2. Germline CDR1 MGHRA, CDR2 YSYEKL. The CDR3 spans 18 residues. V lost 1 base, J lost 0 bases, and 6 bases stayed unmatched.

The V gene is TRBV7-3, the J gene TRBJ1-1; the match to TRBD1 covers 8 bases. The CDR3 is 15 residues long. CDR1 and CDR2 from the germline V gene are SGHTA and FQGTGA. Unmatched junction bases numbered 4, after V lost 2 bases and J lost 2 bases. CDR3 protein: CASSLSTGVNTEAFF. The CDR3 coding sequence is TGTGCCAGCAGCTTATCGACAGGGGTTAACACTGAAGCTTTCTTT.

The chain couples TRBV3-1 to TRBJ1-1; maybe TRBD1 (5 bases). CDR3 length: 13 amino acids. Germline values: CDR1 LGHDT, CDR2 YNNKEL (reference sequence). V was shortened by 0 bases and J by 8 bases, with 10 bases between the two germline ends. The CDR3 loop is CASSQDLRDEAFF. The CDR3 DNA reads TGTGCCAGCAGCCAAGATTTAAGGGACGAAGCTTTCTTT.

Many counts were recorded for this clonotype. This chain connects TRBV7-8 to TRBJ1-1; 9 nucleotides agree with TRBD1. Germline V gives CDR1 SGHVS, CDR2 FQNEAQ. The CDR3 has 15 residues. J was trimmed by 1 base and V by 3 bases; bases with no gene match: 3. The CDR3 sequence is CASSFQTGGNTEAFF. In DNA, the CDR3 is TGTGCCAGCAGCTTCCAGACAGGGGGGAACACTGAAGCTTTCTTT.

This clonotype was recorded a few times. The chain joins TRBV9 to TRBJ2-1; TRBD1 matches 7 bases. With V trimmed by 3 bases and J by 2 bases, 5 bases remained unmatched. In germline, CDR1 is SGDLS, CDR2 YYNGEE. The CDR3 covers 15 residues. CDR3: CASSARTGTYNEQFF. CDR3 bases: TGTGCCAGCAGCGCCCGGACAGGCACCTACAATGAGCAGTTCTTC. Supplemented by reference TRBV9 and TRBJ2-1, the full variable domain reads DSGVTQTPKHLITATGQRVTLRCSPRSGDLSVYWYQQSLDQGLQFLIQYYNGEERAKGNILERFSAQQFPDLHSELNLSSLELGDSALYFCASSARTGTYNEQFFGPGTRLTVL.

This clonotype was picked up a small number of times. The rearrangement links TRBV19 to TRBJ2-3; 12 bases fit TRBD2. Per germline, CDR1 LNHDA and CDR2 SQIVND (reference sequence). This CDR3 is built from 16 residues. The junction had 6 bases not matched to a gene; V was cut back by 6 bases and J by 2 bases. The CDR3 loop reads CASSLGLAGITDTQYF. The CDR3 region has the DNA TGTGCCAGTAGCCTTGGACTAGCGGGAATCACAGATACGCAGTATTTT.

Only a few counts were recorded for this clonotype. CDR3 sequence reads: CASSLGTGLSYEQYF. The CDR3 DNA follows: TGCGCCAGCAGCTTGGGTACAGGGCTCTCCTACGAGCAGTACTTC. The chain carries TRBV5-1 and TRBJ2-7; TRBD1 is a possible D gene (6 bases). CDR1 and CDR2 (germline): SGHRS, YFSETQ. Trimming shortened V by 0 bases and J by 0 bases, and 10 bases separated the two germline ends. There are 15 residues in the CDR3. Combining the CDR3 with reference TRBV5-1 and TRBJ2-7 gives the whole variable domain KAGVTQTPRYLIKTRGQQVTLSCSPISGHRSVSWYQQTPGQGLQFLFEYFSETQRNKGNFPGRFSGRQFSNSRSEMNVSTLELGDSALYLCASSLGTGLSYEQYFGPGTRLTVT.

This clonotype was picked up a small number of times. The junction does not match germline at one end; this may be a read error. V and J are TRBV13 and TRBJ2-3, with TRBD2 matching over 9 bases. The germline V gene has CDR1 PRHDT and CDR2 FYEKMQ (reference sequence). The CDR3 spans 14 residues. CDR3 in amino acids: CASRLAGVTDTQYF. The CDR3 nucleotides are TGTGCCAGCAGATTAGCGGGGGTGACAGATACGCAGTATTTT.

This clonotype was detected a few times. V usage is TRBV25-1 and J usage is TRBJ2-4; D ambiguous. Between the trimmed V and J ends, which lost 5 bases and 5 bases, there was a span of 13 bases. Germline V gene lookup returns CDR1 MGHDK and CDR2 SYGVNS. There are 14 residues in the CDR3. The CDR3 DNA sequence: TGTGCCAGCAGTCCGAAATACCCTGAAAACATTCAGTACTTC. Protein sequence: CASSPKYPENIQYF. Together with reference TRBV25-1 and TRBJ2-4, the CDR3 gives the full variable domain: EADIYQTPRYLVIGTGKKITLECSQTMGHDKMYWYQQDPGMELHLIHYSYGVNSTEKGDLSSESTVSRIRTEHFPLTLESARPSHTSQYLCASSPKYPENIQYFGAGTRLSVL.

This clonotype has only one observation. CDR3 amino acids: CASSHLAGGPINEQFF. In DNA, the CDR3 is TGTGCCAGCAGCCATTTAGCGGGAGGGCCGATCAATGAGCAGTTCTTC. The chain couples TRBV11-1 to TRBJ2-1, with 11 bases identical to TRBD2. The V segment lost 5 bases and the J segment 6 bases; nucleotides outside the gene matches: 9. CDR3 length: 16 residues. Germline lookup yields CDR1 SGHAT and CDR2 FQDESV (reference sequence).